The rows below give T cell receptor beta chains drawn from one sample of a study of human T cells and chemical hapten exposure. TCRdb recomputed calls from the RACE reads with MiXCR, one row per CDR3 protein. Of 330,000 or so distinct CDR3 sequences in the sample, nearly 6.5% are singletons; the top ten hold around 6%. Specimen: whole blood, collected in connection with sensitization to the hapten diphenylcyclopropenone (DPC). The receptor source for this set is a woman between 18 and 29 years old with alopecia areata. Some clones in this sample may be carry-over from other donors' samples. The CDR3 runs from the conserved cysteine through the conserved F or W. D genes are given only for firm matches. Only part of the rows carry a size: once, few, many, or a class if the clone is expanded.

17	-	TRBV4-3	TRBJ2-7	few	TGCGCCAGCAGCCAAGATAATGGACTCCTGGGGCTCTACGAGCAGTACTTC	CASSQDNGLLGLYEQYF
15	-	TRBV5-1	TRBJ1-1	many	TGCGCCAGCAGCTTCCGGACACCGACGGGCACTGAAGCTTTCTTT	CASSFRTPTGTEAFF
14	TRBD2	TRBV6-5	TRBJ2-2	-	TGTGCCAGCAGTACGGGGGGGCCGAACGGGGAGCTGTTTTTT	CASSTGGPNGELFF
13	TRBD1	TRBV25-1	TRBJ2-5	-	TGTGCCAGCAAAGGACAGGGAGAGGAGACCCAGTACTTC	CASKGQGEETQYF
14	-	TRBV12-5	TRBJ1-1	many	TGTGCTAGTGCCGCAGGGACGGCCGGGACTGAAGCTTTCTTT	CASAAGTAGTEAFF
15	TRBD1	TRBV12-3/TRBV12-4	TRBJ1-5	few	TGTGCCAGCAGTGTCAGGGGGCTTGGGAATCAGCCCCAGCATTTT	CASSVRGLGNQPQHF
14	-	TRBV10-3	TRBJ1-1	few	TGTGCCATCAGTGAAAGGCACCTGAACACTGAAGCTTTCTTT	CAISERHLNTEAFF
16	-	TRBV3-1	TRBJ1-6	few	TGTGCCAGCAGCCAATTTTGGGCCAGGGATAATTCACCCCTCCACTTT	CASSQFWARDNSPLHF
15	TRBD1	TRBV20-1	TRBJ1-1	many	TGCAGTGCTAGAGTCCGAGGGACAGGACTCACTGAAGCTTTCTTT	CSARVRGTGLTEAFF
18	TRBD2	TRBV4-3	TRBJ2-3	-	TGCGCCAGCAGCCCCGGGGCGGGACTAGCGGGGGGGCTAGATACGCAGTATTTT	CASSPGAGLAGGLDTQYF
15	-	TRBV5-4	TRBJ2-3	few	TGTGCCAGCACCAGGGGACCTAATCTCGGCTATACGCAGTATTTT	CASTRGPNLGYTQYF
18	TRBD1	TRBV7-9	TRBJ1-1	-	TGTGCCAGCAGCTCGGCGGGACAGGGGAAGGGCCTAGTTACTGAAGCTTTCTTT	CASSSAGQGKGLVTEAFF
16	-	TRBV28	TRBJ1-3	many	TGTGCCAGCAGTTTATCCCCGGAAAGGATAGGAAACACCATATATTTT	CASSLSPERIGNTIYF
15	-	TRBV4-2	TRBJ2-3	few	TGTGCCAGCACTCCAAAGGCTCCACAAACAGATACGCAGTATTTT	CASTPKAPQTDTQYF
18	TRBD1	TRBV7-2	TRBJ2-1	-	TGTGCCAGCAGCCGTAAGCTACGGGGACAGGACTCCTACAATGAGCAGTTCTTC	CASSRKLRGQDSYNEQFF
13	-	TRBV13	TRBJ1-6	many	TGTGCCAGCAGCCTTCAGGGTCATTCACCCCTCCACTTT	CASSLQGHSPLHF
12	-	TRBV12-3/TRBV12-4	TRBJ1-6	many	TGTGGAACAGGGACGTCGAATTCACCCCTCCACTTT	CGTGTSNSPLHF
12	-	TRBV3-1	TRBJ2-1	few	TGTGCCAGCAGCCATTTACAGCTTGAGCAGTTCTTC	CASSHLQLEQFF
17	TRBD1	TRBV12-3/TRBV12-4	TRBJ2-6	few	TGTGCCAGCAGCGGTACAGGGGGTAGCTCTGGGGCCAACGTCCTGACTTTC	CASSGTGGSSGANVLTF
13	-	TRBV6-2/TRBV6-3	TRBJ1-5	many	TGTGCCAGCAGAGACACCTTTAATCAGCCCCAGCATTTT	CASRDTFNQPQHF
16	TRBD1	TRBV5-1	TRBJ1-1	many	TGCGCCAGCAGCCCACGACAGGGGGGGGCGAACACTGAAGCTTTCTTT	CASSPRQGGANTEAFF
13	-	TRBV12-3/TRBV12-4	TRBJ2-7	few	TGTGCCAGCAACCAGAAGGGTTTCGACGAGCAGTACTTC	CASNQKGFDEQYF
16	-	TRBV5-5	TRBJ2-7	few	TGTGCCAGCAGCAGAATGAATCCGGGTATCACCGACGAGCAGTACTTC	CASSRMNPGITDEQYF
18	-	TRBV6-2/TRBV6-3	TRBJ2-7	few	TGTGCCAGCATCGCCAAGTCCTCGGACGCGTTGGGGGGTTACGAGCAGTACTTC	CASIAKSSDALGGYEQYF
13	-	TRBV6-5	TRBJ1-5	-	TGTGCCAGCAGTTACGGGATAAATCAGCCCCAGCATTTT	CASSYGINQPQHF
13	-	TRBV5-1	TRBJ1-2	many	TGCGCCAGCAGCTTGAAGGGGGACTATGGCTACACCTTC	CASSLKGDYGYTF
15	-	TRBV6-6	TRBJ2-3	many	TGTGCCAGCAGTTACGGGCGCGGGGCCATGGATACGCAGTATTTT	CASSYGRGAMDTQYF
13	-	TRBV3-1	TRBJ2-7	few	TGTGCCAGCAGCCTCTCGGCTGGGGATGAGCAGTACTTC	CASSLSAGDEQYF
14	-	TRBV19	TRBJ2-3	-	TGTGCCAGTAGTAGCAGGGTTTTCGCAGATACGCAGTATTTT	CASSSRVFADTQYF
14	-	TRBV12-3/TRBV12-4	TRBJ2-3	many	TGTGCCAGCAGTCTACAGGTAGCGGCGAATACGCAGTATTTT	CASSLQVAANTQYF
11	-	TRBV6-1	TRBJ2-7	-	TGTGCCAGCAGTGAACAGTACGAGCAGTACTTC	CASSEQYEQYF
12	-	TRBV12-3/TRBV12-4	TRBJ1-1	-	TGTGCCAGCAGTCTCCGATTGAATGAAGCTTTCTTT	CASSLRLNEAFF
11	-	TRBV2	TRBJ1-1	few	TGTGCCAGCAAGACCGACCAGGAAGCTTTCTTT	CASKTDQEAFF
15	TRBD1	TRBV7-3	TRBJ1-2	many	TGTGCCAGCAGCTTAAGGGGACAGGAAGACTATGGCTACACCTTC	CASSLRGQEDYGYTF
13	-	TRBV3-1	TRBJ1-1	many	TGTGCCAGCAGCCCCTTGGAGAACACTGAAGCTTTCTTT	CASSPLENTEAFF
16	TRBD1	TRBV6-2/TRBV6-3	TRBJ2-3	few	TGTGCCAGCAGTGCTGGGACAGCCACAGACACAGATACGCAGTATTTT	CASSAGTATDTDTQYF
12	-	TRBV20-1	TRBJ1-1	-	TGCAGTGCTCCCGGGGATAGGACTGAAGCTTTCTTT	CSAPGDRTEAFF
16	-	TRBV6-2/TRBV6-3	TRBJ1-4	many	TGTGCCAGCAGTCGAAGCCCCCGGGAACCTAATGAAAAACTGTTTTTT	CASSRSPREPNEKLFF
14	TRBD1	TRBV5-1	TRBJ1-2	many	TGCGCCAGCAGCTTGGAAGGGACAGTCTATGGCTACACCTTC	CASSLEGTVYGYTF
14	-	TRBV28	TRBJ1-2	few	TGTGCCAGCAGTTTAAGCAGGGCGAACTATGGCTACACCTTC	CASSLSRANYGYTF
16	-	TRBV20-1	TRBJ2-2	-	TGCAGTGCTAGAGATCCAGGGCAGGGAGAGACCGGGGAGCTGTTTTTT	CSARDPGQGETGELFF
16	-	TRBV7-9	TRBJ2-7	few	TGTGCCAGCAGCCATTCAGAGGGTCGATCATCCTACGAGCAGTACTTC	CASSHSEGRSSYEQYF
17	TRBD1	TRBV12-3/TRBV12-4	TRBJ1-1	many	TGTGCCAGACCAACCTCCCGGACAGGAGGGGGGTACACTGAAGCTTTCTTT	CARPTSRTGGGYTEAFF
12	-	TRBV3-1	TRBJ2-7	many	TGTGCCAGCAGCCAGGTATCCTACGAGCAGTACTTC	CASSQVSYEQYF
15	-	TRBV24-1	TRBJ1-5	-	TGTGCCACCAGTGATTCTTTCCAGGGAAATCAGCCCCAGCATTTT	CATSDSFQGNQPQHF
11	-	TRBV29-1	TRBJ1-2	-	TGCAGCTCCTGGACAGCGGACGTTTTCACCTTC	CSSWTADVFTF
15	-	TRBV29-1	TRBJ2-3	few	TGCAGCGTTGAAGATGACGGTTATAGCACAGATACGCAGTATTTT	CSVEDDGYSTDTQYF
13	TRBD1	TRBV6-5	TRBJ2-5	few	TGTGCCAGCACAACAGGGGGCCGAGAGACCCAGTACTTC	CASTTGGRETQYF
15	TRBD1	TRBV6-1	TRBJ1-5	few	TGTGCCAGCAGTGCCCGGGACAGCATAAATCAGCCCCAGCATTTT	CASSARDSINQPQHF
18	TRBD2	TRBV9	TRBJ2-5	few	TGTGCCAGCAGCTTCAGGACTAGCGGGGGGGCCGGAGAAGAGACCCAGTACTTC	CASSFRTSGGAGEETQYF
12	-	TRBV3-1	TRBJ2-1	-	TGTGCCAGCAGCCAAGAAGGACGGGAGCAGTTCTTC	CASSQEGREQFF
14	TRBD2	TRBV29-1	TRBJ2-5	few	TGCAGCGTTGTAGCGGGGGATCTCCAAGAGACCCAGTACTTC	CSVVAGDLQETQYF
17	-	TRBV7-9	TRBJ2-4	few	TGTGCCAGCAGCTTAGTCCCACCACCTCAACAAAAAAACATTCAGTACTTC	CASSLVPPPQQKNIQYF
14	TRBD2	TRBV4-3	TRBJ2-3	-	TGCGCCAGCAGCTATGGACTAGCGGGTTATACGCAGTATTTT	CASSYGLAGYTQYF
14	TRBD1	TRBV12-3/TRBV12-4	TRBJ2-7	few	TGTGCCAGCAACGTATGGGACAGGCCCTACGAGCAGTACTTC	CASNVWDRPYEQYF
15	TRBD1	TRBV28	TRBJ1-6	many	TGTGCCAGCAGCCTAGGGGGCATCCCTAATTCACCCCTCCACTTT	CASSLGGIPNSPLHF
14	-	TRBV2	TRBJ1-6	few	TGTGCCAGCAGTGGCAGGGAGTATAATTCACCCCTCCACTTT	CASSGREYNSPLHF
17	TRBD1	TRBV28	TRBJ2-7	-	TGTGCCAGCAGTTTAGGGACAGGGGGCACCCGGGATTACGAGCAGTACTTC	CASSLGTGGTRDYEQYF
17	TRBD1	TRBV20-1	TRBJ1-1	-	TGCAGTGCTAACCCTCCGGGACAGGGATATTTTCACACTGAAGCTTTCTTT	CSANPPGQGYFHTEAFF